This TCR beta chain was profiled in a study of early stage breast cancer tumors. Study context: Most invasive tumors, about 75% of the 16, were ER+/PR+/HER2-. Overall study results and limits: In about 90% of the 16 patients, blood comparison separated tumor from normal breast.

This clone was observed a handful of times. Its antigen remains unknown. Blood replicates held 0.5 ug DNA, tumor or normal breast about 1.5 ug, two each. This table comes from immunoSEQ multiplex PCR, and its TCRdb copy is limited to in-frame clones, with some not included. The sample includes roughly 30,000 clones, about 80% of them seen just once. Germline CDR1 is SGDLS and CDR2 is YYNGEE. The V end lost 2 bases, the J end lost 0 bases, and 8 bases lay between the germline ends. The CDR3 consists of 14 residues. The receptor's source is a person in their 60s with breast cancer. Sequenced: blood. The chain recombines TRBV9 with TRBJ1-2; a weak D match, TRBD1 (5 bases). The CDR3 region has the DNA TGTGCCAGCAGCGTCCAGGGTTCTAACTATGGCTACACCTTC. Amino acid sequence: CASSVQGSNYGYTF.